This TCR beta chain comes out of a study of shared clonotypes between healthy human individuals. Naive CD8 cells, CD45RO-negative and positively selected for CCR7, excluded terminally differentiated effector memory CD45RA+ cells. Worth noting for this clone: Its specificity is unknown.

The study, taken as a whole, reports: The four-donor shared clonotypes exceeded non-shared clonotypes in generation probability, with non-shared ones scoring lower.

The repertoire was sequenced with immunoSEQ multiplex PCR; TCRdb's copy has only in-frame clones and lacks some. The sample carries roughly 2 million clones, about 95% recorded once. The CDR3 is 12 amino acids. V was trimmed by 7 bases and J by 3 bases, leaving 9 bases between them. The germline V gene encodes CDR1 SNHLY and CDR2 FYNNEI. V gene TRBV2 combines with J gene TRBJ1-2, with D possibly TRBD1 on 6 matching bases. The origin of this receptor is a man younger than 35 in good health. The specimen sequenced was naive CD8+ T cells sorted from blood. This CDR3 reads CASTGVDYGYTF. Here the CDR3 DNA reads TGTGCCAGCACAGGGGTTGACTATGGCTACACCTTC.